This passage covers 21 T cell receptor beta chains from one sample sequenced in a study of shared clonotypes between healthy human individuals. Data came from immunoSEQ multiplex PCR; TCRdb stores just in-frame clones and leaves some out. This table holds about 2 million clones, roughly 95% found once. The sample taken for sequencing was naive CD4+ T cells sorted from blood. Subset given: CD45RA+ positively selected. The receptors were sampled from a man between 18 and 35 years old in good health.

The V and J genes are TRBV18 and TRBJ1-6, with 10 bases lining up with TRBD1. CDR3 size: 16 residues. V lost 6 bases to trimming and J lost 6 bases; unmatched junction nucleotides: 8. The germline V gene has CDR1 KGHSH and CDR2 LQKENI. The CDR3 coding sequence is TGTGCCAGCTCGAGAAACGACAGGGGGCTTAATTCACCCCTCCACTTT. It specifies CASSRNDRGLNSPLHF.

Concerning this clone itself: Other DNA sequences from this sample encode an identical CDR3 as well. The genes are TRBV27 and TRBJ2-7, with TRBD2 matching 12 bases. This CDR3 has 15 residues. Germline assignment: CDR1 MNHEY and CDR2 SMNVEV (reference sequence). V trimming: 6 bases; J trimming: 2 bases; junction bases outside the gene matches: 5. The CDR3: CASSLGTSGPYEQYF. The CDR3 coding sequence is TGTGCCAGCAGCCTAGGGACTAGCGGGCCCTACGAGCAGTACTTC.

For this clone: The same CDR3 is also encoded by other DNA sequences in this sample. The chain has TRBV30 and TRBJ2-1; tentatively, D is TRBD2 (5 bases). Per the germline V gene, CDR1 is GTSNPN and CDR2 is SVGIG (reference sequence). V shed 1 base and J shed 0 bases, with 7 bases lying between them. CDR3 length equals 14 residues. DNA for the CDR3: TGTGCCTGGAGTGCGGGGAGCTCCTACAATGAGCAGTTCTTC. Translation: CAWSAGSSYNEQFF.

The chain employs TRBV28 and TRBJ2-2; 10 nucleotides align to TRBD2. The CDR3 extends over 15 amino acids. The V segment lost 6 bases and the J segment 6 bases; nucleotides outside the gene matches: 7. The germline V gene has CDR1 MDHEN and CDR2 SYDVKM. This CDR3 reads CASRNLAGAPGELFF. The CDR3 DNA follows: TGTGCCAGCAGGAATCTAGCGGGGGCGCCCGGGGAGCTGTTTTTT.

The chain carries TRBV7-2 and TRBJ2-2; D is possibly TRBD2 (6 bases). Per the germline V gene, CDR1 is SGHTA and CDR2 is FQGNSA. V was shortened by 2 bases and J by 2 bases, with 15 bases between the two germline ends. This CDR3 contains 17 residues. DNA of the CDR3: TGTGCCAGCAGCTTAACGGCGGTGGGAGGAAACACCGGGGAGCTGTTTTTT. As protein: CASSLTAVGGNTGELFF.

The rearrangement links TRBV5-1 to TRBJ1-2; D ambiguous. This CDR3 region has 15 residues. CDR1 and CDR2 (germline): SGHRS, YFSETQ. Trimming removed 4 bases at V and 8 bases at J, with 21 bases between. In nucleotides, the CDR3 is TGCGCCAGCAGCGACGCCCCGGGCGGGGAGGGCGGCTACACCTTC. Amino acids: CASSDAPGGEGGYTF.

The gene calls are TRBV7-2 and TRBJ2-3, with no clear D. The CDR3 is made up of 15 amino acids. Trimming took 2 bases from V and 6 from J, leaving 15 bases between them. Germline V CDR1 and CDR2: SGHTA, FQGNSA. The chain's CDR3 is CASSLRTPGKDTQYF. In DNA form, the CDR3 reads TGTGCCAGCAGCTTAAGGACCCCAGGCAAGGATACGCAGTATTTT.

CDR3 in amino acids: CASSARTLTDTQYF. In DNA, the CDR3 is TGCGCCAGCAGTGCGCGGACCCTCACAGATACGCAGTATTTT. V gene TRBV10-2 combines with J gene TRBJ2-3, with D unresolved. This CDR3 is built from 14 residues. Trimming took off 4 bases at V and 2 bases at J, with 10 bases between the two ends. The germline V gene encodes CDR1 WSHSY and CDR2 SAAADI.

The rearrangement joins TRBV5-1 to TRBJ2-5; D unresolved. The CDR3 contains 16 residues. From germline, CDR1 is SGHRS and CDR2 YFSETQ. V lost 0 bases and J lost 5, with 17 bases in between. In DNA form, the CDR3 reads TGCGCCAGCAGCTTGGCCTCGAGCAGTGCTTCGGAGACCCAGTACTTC. It translates to CASSLASSSASETQYF. Full variable domain (missing parts from reference TRBV5-1 and TRBJ2-5): KAGVTQTPRYLIKTRGQQVTLSCSPISGHRSVSWYQQTPGQGLQFLFEYFSETQRNKGNFPGRFSGRQFSNSRSEMNVSTLELGDSALYLCASSLASSSASETQYFGPGTRLLVL.

The chain links TRBV27 to TRBJ1-6, with D hard to call. CDR3 length equals 14 residues. CDR1 MNHEY and CDR2 SMNVEV come from the germline V gene (reference sequence). V was pared by 3 bases and J by 5 bases, with 8 bases between. CDR3 coding DNA: TGTGCCAGCAGTTTGGGTCTGGATAATTCACCCCTCCACTTT. Translation gives CASSLGLDNSPLHF.

The chain combines TRBV6-1 with TRBJ1-5, with 7 nucleotides matching TRBD1. Germline CDR1 and CDR2: MNHNS and SASEGT. Trimming cost V 3 bases and J 8 bases; bases outside gene matches: 7. The CDR3 length is 14 residues. CDR3 protein: CASSETGRGEPQHF. In DNA form, the CDR3 reads TGTGCCAGCAGTGAGACAGGGCGAGGGGAGCCCCAGCATTTT.

This rearrangement joins TRBV6-5 to TRBJ1-2; D unclear. Germline V lookup: CDR1 MNHEY, CDR2 SVGAGI. Between the trimmed V and J ends, which lost 4 bases and 4 bases, there was a span of 16 bases. The CDR3 spans 15 residues. CDR3: CASSSGRPTVYGYTF. CDR3 in DNA: TGTGCCAGCAGTTCTGGGAGACCGACTGTCTATGGCTACACCTTC.

J is TRBJ2-5 and V is TRBV7-2; D not resolved. This CDR3 comprises 14 residues. Trimming took 0 bases from V and 4 from J, leaving 9 bases between them. Germline V gene lookup returns CDR1 SGHTA and CDR2 FQGNSA. CDR3 protein: CASSLARPAETQYF. DNA of the CDR3: TGTGCCAGCAGCTTAGCTCGTCCGGCAGAGACCCAGTACTTC.

On this clone itself: Different DNA sequences within this sample yield the same CDR3. The rearrangement uses TRBV9 and TRBJ2-7; no clear D gene. Germline CDR1 SGDLS, CDR2 YYNGEE. This CDR3 has 14 amino acids. Trimming took 4 bases from V and 2 from J, leaving 13 bases between them. The CDR3 spells CASSSGQGTYEQYF. CDR3 nucleotide sequence: TGTGCCAGCAGCTCGGGTCAAGGGACCTACGAGCAGTACTTC.

The chain couples TRBV10-1 to TRBJ1-6, with 7 bases matching TRBD1. Losses at the gene ends were 5 bases for V and 7 bases for J; bases not matched to a gene: 8. CDR3 length: 15 amino acids. Germline CDR1 is WNHNN and CDR2 is SYGVQD (reference sequence). The CDR3 DNA sequence: TGCGCCAGCAGTACCGGGACAGCTGAAAATTCACCCCTCCACTTT. Translated: CASSTGTAENSPLHF.

This sequence joins TRBV5-1 and TRBJ1-1, with no clear D. The CDR3 sequence is 13 residues long. Deletions cut 1 base from V and 0 bases from J, with 4 bases between. CDR1 is SGHRS and CDR2 is YFSETQ in the germline V gene. DNA for the CDR3: TGCGCCAGCAGCTTGTACCTGAACACTGAAGCTTTCTTT. The encoded protein is CASSLYLNTEAFF.

As regards this clone: The sample contains more than one DNA sequence encoding this CDR3. The rearrangement joins TRBV5-1 to TRBJ2-2, with D hard to call. V was pared by 4 bases and J by 7 bases, with 5 bases between. The CDR3 is 11 residues long. Germline V CDR1 and CDR2: SGHRS, YFSETQ. CDR3: CASSPGGELFF. The CDR3 nucleotides are TGCGCCAGCAGCCCTGGCGGGGAGCTGTTTTTT.

This chain links TRBV9 with TRBJ1-1; D might be TRBD1 (6 bases). V shed 3 bases and J shed 1 base, with 16 bases lying between them. Germline CDR1 is SGDLS and CDR2 is YYNGEE. There are 16 residues in the CDR3. CDR3 bases: TGTGCCAGCAGCGCCAGGGGTTTGCCTCAGAACACTGAAGCTTTCTTT. It is translated as CASSARGLPQNTEAFF.

V is TRBV6-6 and J is TRBJ2-7; a weak D match, TRBD1 (5 bases). The germline V gene encodes CDR1 MNHNY and CDR2 SVGAGI (reference sequence). V was cut by 7 bases and J by 2 bases, with 12 bases left in between. The CDR3 runs 13 residues. The CDR3 region has the DNA TGTGCCAGCACCCCCAGACAGCCCTACGAGCAGTACTTC. Translating gives CASTPRQPYEQYF.

The rearrangement uses TRBV11-2 and TRBJ1-2; 9 nucleotides line up with TRBD1. Germline assignment: CDR1 SGHAT and CDR2 FQNNGV. This CDR3 contains 15 residues. V was pared by 5 bases and J by 8 bases, with 12 bases of the junction left unmatched. The chain's CDR3 is CASSTPPQGARGYTF. As DNA, the CDR3 is TGTGCCAGCAGCACCCCTCCACAGGGGGCGAGGGGCTACACCTTC.

The chain uses TRBV4-1 and TRBJ2-7; 13 positions match TRBD2. The germline CDR1 and CDR2 sequences are MGHRA and YSYEKL. CDR3 length: 17 residues. J gave up 3 bases and V 1 base, and 6 bases lay outside the gene matches. Here the CDR3 reads CASSQVWTSGSIYEQYF. As DNA, the CDR3 is TGCGCCAGCAGCCAAGTGTGGACTAGCGGGAGTATCTACGAGCAGTACTTC.